What follows describes a single T cell receptor beta chain. This entry is derived from a study of CD8 T cells in Susac syndrome. RNA amounts of about 0.5 to 1 ug underwent reverse transcription with random hexamers. TCRdb re-called the immunoSEQ multiplex PCR reads through MiXCR, storing one row per CDR3 protein. Of tens of thousands of distinct CDR3 sequences listed, just under 95% are singletons. This clonotype was obtained from a human donor with Susac syndrome. The material sequenced was CD8+ T cells from PBMCs.

The CDR3 sequence: CASSSTRSYEQYF. Written as DNA, the CDR3 is TGTGCCAGCAGCTCAACACGGTCCTACGAGCAGTACTTC. The genes are TRBV7-9 and TRBJ2-7, with no clear D. Per germline, CDR1 SEHNR and CDR2 FQNEAQ (reference sequence). Trimming took 4 bases from V and 1 from J, leaving 8 bases between them. The CDR3 runs 13 residues.